This T cell receptor beta chain was found in a study of shared clonotypes between healthy human individuals. Across the whole study: The donor group consisted of two women and three men, aged 18 to 49. Study-level points and caveats: Shared clonotypes: roughly 4.7% naive CD4, about 4% naive CD8, about 2.5% memory CD4, approximately 0.41% memory CD8. Generally, naive subsets came out with larger estimated richness than memory subsets. Limited genetic and exposure-history diversity came from having few donors.

A word on this clone: What it binds is unknown.

The data were produced by immunoSEQ multiplex PCR, yet TCRdb's version contains in-frame clones alone and is incomplete. The table has 2 million to 2.5 million clones, roughly 95% seen once. V was cut by 0 bases and J by 5 bases, with 12 bases left in between. Germline lookup yields CDR1 SGHRS and CDR2 YFSETQ. The CDR3 sequence is 14 residues long. The specimen sequenced was naive CD4+ T cells sorted from blood. This sample's subset: CD45RA+ positively selected. The receptor was isolated from a man between 18 and 35 years old in good health. The V and J genes are TRBV5-1 and TRBJ2-7; TRBD2 might be the D (6 bases). In nucleotides, the CDR3 is TGCGCCAGCAGCTTGGGGCCGGAGGGCAACGAGCAGTACTTC. Protein sequence: CASSLGPEGNEQYF.